The rows below give T cell receptor beta chains drawn from one sample of a study of blood T cell repertoires in COVID-19. The table came from immunoSEQ multiplex PCR; TCRdb's copy has only in-frame clones and leaves some out. The sample contains about 130,000 clones, roughly 90% of which appear only once. The sequencing sample was made of peripheral blood. Receptor source: a woman older than 75 with acute or convalescent COVID-19. Each CDR3 is given with its conserved first and last residue. The order of the fields is D gene, clone size, V gene, J gene, CDR3 protein, CDR3 DNA. D genes are given only for firm matches. Rows give clone size only sometimes, using once, few, many, or a class for an expanded clone.

D: TRBD1
size: once
V: TRBV5-1
J: TRBJ2-2
CDR3: CASSLEGATNTGELFF
DNA: TGCGCCAGCAGCTTGGAGGGGGCAACGAACACCGGGGAGCTGTTTTTT

D: -
size: -
V: TRBV7-2
J: TRBJ2-2
CDR3: CASSVSHRVNGELFF
DNA: TGTGCCAGCAGCGTTAGTCACAGGGTGAACGGGGAGCTGTTTTTT

D: -
size: -
V: TRBV7-9
J: TRBJ2-3
CDR3: CASSFGQDTDTQYF
DNA: TGTGCCAGCAGCTTTGGGCAAGACACAGATACGCAGTATTTT

D: -
size: -
V: TRBV7-2
J: TRBJ1-5
CDR3: CASAPWGDQPQHF
DNA: TGTGCCAGTGCCCCTTGGGGGGATCAGCCCCAGCATTTT

D: -
size: -
V: TRBV7-2
J: TRBJ2-7
CDR3: CASSLSGGTYEQYF
DNA: TGTGCCAGCAGCTTATCCGGGGGAACCTACGAGCAGTACTTC

D: -
size: -
V: TRBV27
J: TRBJ2-7
CDR3: CASSFGSEQYF
DNA: TGTGCCAGCAGTTTCGGGTCCGAGCAGTACTTC

D: TRBD1
size: -
V: TRBV2
J: TRBJ2-1
CDR3: CASSRQGIEQFF
DNA: TGTGCCAGCAGTCGACAGGGGATTGAGCAGTTCTTC

D: -
size: -
V: TRBV6-5
J: TRBJ1-4
CDR3: CASSYSIQANEKLFF
DNA: TGTGCCAGCAGTTACTCTATACAGGCTAATGAAAAACTGTTTTTT

D: -
size: -
V: TRBV11-3
J: TRBJ1-1
CDR3: CASSLGAGMDMNTEAFF
DNA: TGTGCCAGCAGCTTGGGGGCCGGGATGGATATGAACACTGAAGCTTTCTTT

D: -
size: -
V: TRBV24-1
J: TRBJ2-2
CDR3: CATSETTGLSKTNTGELFF
DNA: TGTGCCACCAGTGAGACCACAGGGTTGTCTAAAACGAACACCGGGGAGCTGTTTTTT

D: -
size: -
V: TRBV28
J: TRBJ1-4
CDR3: CASGPTDRLYEKLFF
DNA: TGTGCCAGCGGGCCAACGGACAGACTTTATGAAAAACTGTTTTTT

D: TRBD1
size: -
V: TRBV7-6
J: TRBJ2-1
CDR3: CASSLVGTGGNEQFF
DNA: TGTGCCAGCAGCTTAGTTGGGACAGGGGGCAATGAGCAGTTCTTC

D: TRBD1
size: -
V: TRBV18
J: TRBJ1-1
CDR3: CASSQDRRNTEAFF
DNA: TGTGCCAGCTCACAGGACAGGCGGAACACTGAAGCTTTCTTT

D: -
size: -
V: TRBV5-6
J: TRBJ2-2
CDR3: CASSYLSPAGELFF
DNA: TGTGCCAGCAGCTACCTGTCCCCCGCGGGGGAGCTGTTTTTT

D: -
size: -
V: TRBV5-4
J: TRBJ2-7
CDR3: CASSRDLFSYEQYF
DNA: TGTGCCAGCAGCCGGGACTTATTCTCCTACGAGCAGTACTTC

D: -
size: -
V: TRBV18
J: TRBJ2-6
CDR3: CASSRSSGANVLTF
DNA: TGTGCCAGCTCACGCAGCTCTGGGGCCAACGTCCTGACTTTC

D: TRBD1
size: -
V: TRBV6-5
J: TRBJ1-5
CDR3: CASKNRGPHQPQHF
DNA: TGTGCCAGCAAAAACAGGGGGCCCCATCAGCCCCAGCATTTT